This record covers a single TCR beta chain. In its sample, this clone was seen once. Its antigen is currently not known. No much larger clone exists at a distance of one base, and base qualities are not known. This record comes from a study of T cell changes during pregnancy in multiple sclerosis (dated by TCRdb to about 2019). Study-level background: The study looked at changes in the T cell repertoire across pregnancy in women with multiple sclerosis.

Preparation of the library involved the immunoSEQ multiplex PCR assay. The table was pulled from immuneACCESS by TCRdb, which kept in-frame rearrangements only. Such tables lose some clones; where checked, under half of the loss comes from unresolved V genes, and the rest has no known cause. The sample yields 45,000 to 60,000 clones; just over 90% were counted once. In total, the top ten clones hold 1.5% to 2% of the sample. The CDR3 contains 13 residues, cysteine and phenylalanine counted. CDR3 DNA is the only sequence kept; it has 39 bases, read in frame from the first base. Sequences LNHDA (CDR1) and SQIVND (CDR2) are obtained from the germline V gene (reference sequence). The junction shows trimming of 6 bases on V and 8 bases on J, and the gene matches do not reach 8 bases of it.

This sequence originates from a female donor with multiple sclerosis, enrolled in a pregnancy study. The sequence is built from TRBV19 and TRBJ1-2; the junction holds 8 bases that match TRBD1. Source: peripheral blood, taken in the second trimester of pregnancy. The CDR3 reads CASSDRGRRGYTF. The base sequence is TGTGCCAGTAGCGACAGGGGAAGGAGGGGCTACACCTTC.